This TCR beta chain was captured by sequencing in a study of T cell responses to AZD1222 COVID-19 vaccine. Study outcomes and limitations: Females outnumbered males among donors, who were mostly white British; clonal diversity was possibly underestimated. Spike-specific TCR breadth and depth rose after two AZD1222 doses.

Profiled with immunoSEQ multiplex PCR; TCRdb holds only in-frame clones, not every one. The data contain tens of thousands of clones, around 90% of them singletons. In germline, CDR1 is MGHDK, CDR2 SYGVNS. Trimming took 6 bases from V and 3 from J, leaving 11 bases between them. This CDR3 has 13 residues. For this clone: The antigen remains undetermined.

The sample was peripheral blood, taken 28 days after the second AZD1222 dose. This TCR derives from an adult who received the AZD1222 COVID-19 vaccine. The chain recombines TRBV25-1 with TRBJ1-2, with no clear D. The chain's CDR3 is CASSPWDHYGYTF. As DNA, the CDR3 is TGTGCCAGCAGCCCCTGGGATCACTATGGCTACACCTTC.